The 11 T cell receptor beta chains listed next were all sequenced from one sample in a study of T-cell memory formation after mild COVID-19. Each CDR3 protein gets one entry after TCRdb re-called the 5' RACE reads with MiXCR. The sample shows about 600,000 distinct CDR3 sequences, about a fifth of them seen only once. The sequenced material came from PBMCs or a T cell subset sorted from them (not recorded which). The receptors were sampled from an adult woman who had mild COVID-19 (a few samples of this study predate the infection). Cell type and time point are not known.

This clonotype was recorded many times. The chain joins TRBV20-1 to TRBJ2-3; D call uncertain. This CDR3 contains 14 residues. Germline CDR1 reads DFQATT; CDR2 reads SNEGSKA (reference sequence). Trimming removed 6 bases at V and 0 bases at J, with 13 bases between. Here the CDR3 reads CSATHPPSTDTQYF. CDR3 DNA: TGCAGTGCCACCCACCCGCCTAGCACAGATACGCAGTATTTT.

V and J are TRBV3-1 and TRBJ1-6; no definite D call. Germline loops: CDR1 LGHDT, CDR2 YNNKEL (reference sequence). The CDR3 has 12 amino acids. Deletions cut 1 base from V and 10 bases from J, with 5 bases between. Here the CDR3 DNA reads TGTGCCAGCAGCCAAGGCAGCTCACCCCTCCACTTT. Its protein is CASSQGSSPLHF.

The CDR3 loop reads CASSPQGWPYEQYF. The CDR3 region has the DNA TGCGCCAGCAGCCCACAGGGGTGGCCCTACGAGCAGTACTTC. This chain uses TRBV4-3 with TRBJ2-7; 7 bases line up with TRBD1. CDR1 and CDR2 (germline): LGHNA, YSLEER. The J segment lost 2 bases and the V segment lost 4 bases, leaving 5 bases of the junction unmatched. This CDR3 spans 14 amino acids.

This chain links TRBV6-2 or TRBV6-3 with TRBJ2-4; 8 positions match TRBD1. The CDR3 totals 13 residues. CDR1 and CDR2 from the germline V gene are MNHEY and SVGEGT. The V gene end was trimmed by 0 bases and the J gene end by 9 bases; junction bases not matched to a gene: 1. CDR3 loop: CASSYSQGGIQYF. In DNA, the CDR3 is TGTGCCAGCAGTTACTCACAGGGGGGCATTCAGTACTTC.

The chain couples TRBV12-3 or TRBV12-4 to TRBJ2-7; D is possibly TRBD2 (6 bases). V was cut by 5 bases and J by 6 bases, with 17 bases left in between. This CDR3 is built from 14 residues. CDR3 residues: CASSVVELAVEQYF. The CDR3 coding sequence is TGTGCCAGCAGTGTGGTAGAACTAGCTGTCGAGCAGTACTTC.

This clonotype was counted only a few times. The chain employs TRBV30 and TRBJ1-1; TRBD1 aligns across 8 bases. There are 15 residues in the CDR3. Germline CDR1 GTSNPN, CDR2 SVGIG (reference sequence). Trimming at V came to 4 bases and at J to 0 bases, leaving 7 bases not matched to a gene. CDR3 in amino acids: CAWTPTGAMNTEAFF. CDR3 in DNA: TGTGCCTGGACCCCGACAGGGGCGATGAACACTGAAGCTTTCTTT.

The chain is built from TRBV12-3 or TRBV12-4 and TRBJ2-5; 8 bases agree with TRBD1. The CDR3 is 14 amino acids. Trimming removed 0 bases from V and 5 bases from J; junction bases left unmatched: 2. The CDR3 DNA sequence: TGTGCCAGCAGTTTAGCCCGGACAGGGGAGACCCAGTACTTC. Translated, it gives CASSLARTGETQYF.

This clonotype came up a few times. J is TRBJ2-7 and V is TRBV7-9, with D perhaps being TRBD1 or TRBD2 (5 bases each). The CDR3 loop spans 13 amino acids. The V end was cut by 5 bases, the J end by 3 bases, with 11 bases between. The germline V gene has CDR1 SEHNR and CDR2 FQNEAQ (reference sequence). Here the CDR3 reads CASSIGTNYEQYF. The CDR3 DNA reads as TGTGCCAGCAGCATAGGGACCAACTACGAGCAGTACTTC.

This clonotype was seen many times. V and J are TRBV5-1 and TRBJ2-1; D is undetermined. Deletions cut 0 bases from V and 4 bases from J, with 17 bases between. This CDR3 region has 17 residues. Germline V CDR1 and CDR2: SGHRS, YFSETQ. The CDR3 loop is CASSLGPQSALYNEQFF. CDR3 in DNA: TGCGCCAGCAGCTTGGGGCCTCAGAGCGCCCTATACAATGAGCAGTTCTTC.

A few counts support this clonotype. The chain recombines TRBV15 with TRBJ2-3, with D maybe TRBD1 (5 bases). Looked up from germline, CDR1 is LNHNV and CDR2 is YYDKDF (reference sequence). V dropped 3 bases and J dropped 5 bases, with 9 bases sitting between them. This CDR3 has 13 residues. CDR3 DNA sequence: TGTGCCACCAGCAGGCAGGGTCTAGATACGCAGTATTTT. It specifies CATSRQGLDTQYF. Full variable domain (remainder filled in from reference TRBV15 and TRBJ2-3): DAMVIQNPRYQVTQFGKPVTLSCSQTLNHNVMYWYQQKSSQAPKLLFHYYDKDFNNEADTPDNFQSRRPNTSFCFLDIRSPGLGDTAMYLCATSRQGLDTQYFGPGTRLTVL.

This chain connects TRBV20-1 to TRBJ2-2; perhaps TRBD1 as D (6 bases). The CDR3 sequence is 13 residues long. The germline CDR1 and CDR2 sequences are DFQATT and SNEGSKA (reference sequence). V lost 4 bases to trimming and J lost 1 base, with 7 bases between them. CDR3 nucleotide sequence: TGCAGTGCTACGGGACAGAACACCGGGGAGCTGTTTTTT. Its protein is CSATGQNTGELFF.